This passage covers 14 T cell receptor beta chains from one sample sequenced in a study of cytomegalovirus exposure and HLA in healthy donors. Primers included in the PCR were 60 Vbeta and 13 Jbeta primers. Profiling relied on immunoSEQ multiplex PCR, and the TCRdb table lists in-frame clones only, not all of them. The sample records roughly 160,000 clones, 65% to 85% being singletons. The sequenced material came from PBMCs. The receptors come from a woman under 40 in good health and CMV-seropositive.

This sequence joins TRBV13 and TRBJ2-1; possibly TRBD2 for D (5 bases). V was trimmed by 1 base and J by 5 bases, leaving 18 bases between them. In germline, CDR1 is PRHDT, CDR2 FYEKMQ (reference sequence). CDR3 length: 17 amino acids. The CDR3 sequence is CASSLVPREIMDNEQFF. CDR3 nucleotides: TGTGCCAGCAGCTTAGTACCTAGGGAGATCATGGACAATGAGCAGTTCTTC.

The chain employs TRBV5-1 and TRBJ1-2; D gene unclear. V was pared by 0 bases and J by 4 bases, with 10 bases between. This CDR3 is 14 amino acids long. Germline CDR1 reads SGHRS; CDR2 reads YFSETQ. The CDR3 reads CASSLDTTTYGYTF. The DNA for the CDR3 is TGCGCCAGCAGCTTGGACACGACAACCTATGGCTACACCTTC.

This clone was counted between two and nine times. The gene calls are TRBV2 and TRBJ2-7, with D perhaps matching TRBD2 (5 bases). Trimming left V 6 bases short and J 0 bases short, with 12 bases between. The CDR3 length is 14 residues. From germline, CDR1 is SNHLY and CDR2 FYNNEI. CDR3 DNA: TGTGCCAGCAGGCGTAACGGGGACTCCTACGAGCAGTACTTC. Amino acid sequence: CASRRNGDSYEQYF.

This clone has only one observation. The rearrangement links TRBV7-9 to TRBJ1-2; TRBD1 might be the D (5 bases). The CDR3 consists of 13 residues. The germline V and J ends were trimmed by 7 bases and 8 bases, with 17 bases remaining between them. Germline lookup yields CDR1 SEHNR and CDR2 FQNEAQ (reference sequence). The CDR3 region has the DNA TGTGCCAGCACCGTTCCAGGGCGAATCGGCTACACCTTC. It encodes CASTVPGRIGYTF.

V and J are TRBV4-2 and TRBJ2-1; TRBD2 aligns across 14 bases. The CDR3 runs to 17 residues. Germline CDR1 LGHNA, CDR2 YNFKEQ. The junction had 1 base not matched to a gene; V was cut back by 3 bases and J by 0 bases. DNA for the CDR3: TGTGCCAGCAGCCACGGACTAGCGGGGGGCTCCTACAATGAGCAGTTCTTC. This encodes CASSHGLAGGSYNEQFF.

In DNA form, the CDR3 reads TGTGCCAGCAGTTTACAGGGGGCTAGTCCCTACTACGAGCAGTACTTC. It yields the protein CASSLQGASPYYEQYF. The V gene is TRBV28, the J gene TRBJ2-5; 8 nucleotides align to TRBD1. The J call may not be correct, given that the DNA end is closer to TRBJ2-7. The V gene's germline CDR1 is MDHEN and CDR2 SYDVKM. There are 16 residues in the CDR3.

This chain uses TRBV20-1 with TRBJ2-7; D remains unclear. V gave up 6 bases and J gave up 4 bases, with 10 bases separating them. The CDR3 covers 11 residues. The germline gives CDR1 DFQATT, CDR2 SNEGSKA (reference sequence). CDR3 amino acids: CSAVRGYEQYF. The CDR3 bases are TGCAGTGCCGTTAGAGGATACGAGCAGTACTTC.

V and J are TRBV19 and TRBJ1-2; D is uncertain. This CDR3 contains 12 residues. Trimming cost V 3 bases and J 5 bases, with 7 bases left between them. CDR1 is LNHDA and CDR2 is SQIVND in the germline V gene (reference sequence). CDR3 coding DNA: TGTGCCAGTAGTATTAGAGGGTATGGCTACACCTTC. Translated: CASSIRGYGYTF. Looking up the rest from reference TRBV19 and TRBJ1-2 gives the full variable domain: DGGITQSPKYLFRKEGQNVTLSCEQNLNHDAMYWYRQDPGQGLRLIYYSQIVNDFQKGDIAEGYSVSREKKESFPLTVTSAQKNPTAFYLCASSIRGYGYTFGSGTRLTVV.

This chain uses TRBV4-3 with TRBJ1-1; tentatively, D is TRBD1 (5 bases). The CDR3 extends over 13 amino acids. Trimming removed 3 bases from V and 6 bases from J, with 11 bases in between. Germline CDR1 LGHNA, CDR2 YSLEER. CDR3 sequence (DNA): TGCGCCAGCAGCCACGGAATGGGGCCTGAAGCTTTCTTT. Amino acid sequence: CASSHGMGPEAFF.

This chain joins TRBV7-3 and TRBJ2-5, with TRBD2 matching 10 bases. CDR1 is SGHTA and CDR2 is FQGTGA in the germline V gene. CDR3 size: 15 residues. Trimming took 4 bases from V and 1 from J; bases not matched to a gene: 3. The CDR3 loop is CASSSGLATQETQYF. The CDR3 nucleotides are TGTGCCAGCAGCTCGGGACTAGCGACCCAAGAGACCCAGTACTTC.

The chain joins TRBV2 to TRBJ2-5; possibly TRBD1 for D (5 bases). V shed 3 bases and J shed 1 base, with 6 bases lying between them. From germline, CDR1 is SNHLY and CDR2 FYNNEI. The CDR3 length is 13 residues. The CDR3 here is CASSDDSQETQYF. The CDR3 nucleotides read TGTGCCAGCAGTGACGACAGCCAAGAGACCCAGTACTTC.

The CDR3 here is CASVGQVSTDTQYF. CDR3 DNA: TGTGCTAGTGTGGGACAGGTGAGCACAGATACGCAGTATTTT. The gene calls are TRBV12-5 and TRBJ2-3, with 8 bases that match TRBD1. In germline, CDR1 is LGHNT, CDR2 FRNRAP. The CDR3 extends over 14 amino acids. V shed 7 bases, J shed 0 bases, and the junction held 3 bases outside the gene matches.

The CDR3 protein is CASSLAVAGDTGELFF. The CDR3 DNA reads as TGTGCCAGCAGCTTAGCGGTAGCGGGGGACACCGGGGAGCTGTTTTTT. The rearrangement links TRBV7-9 to TRBJ2-2, with 9 bases that match TRBD2. The J segment lost 3 bases and the V segment lost 0 bases, leaving 2 bases of the junction unmatched. The CDR3 covers 16 residues. Germline values: CDR1 SEHNR, CDR2 FQNEAQ (reference sequence).

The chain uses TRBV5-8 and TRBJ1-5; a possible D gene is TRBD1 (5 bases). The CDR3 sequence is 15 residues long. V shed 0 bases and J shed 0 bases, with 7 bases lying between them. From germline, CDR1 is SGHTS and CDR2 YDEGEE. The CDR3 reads CASSLGDYSNQPQHF. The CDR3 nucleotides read TGTGCCAGCAGCTTGGGGGACTATAGCAATCAGCCCCAGCATTTT.